This T cell receptor beta chain was recovered during a study of cytomegalovirus exposure and HLA in healthy donors. The study, taken as a whole, reports: Fewer N-insertions than the approximately 700-donor mean were reportedly shown by an Asian-associated ancestry cluster in a later analysis. Immune exposure data for these donors was limited to CMV serostatus. Despite most TCR sequences being rare, some public TCRs occurred in many donors.

Notes on this clone: Its antigen is unknown.

Researchers ran the PCR with 60 Vbeta and 13 Jbeta primers. TCRdb's table, derived via immunoSEQ multiplex PCR, lists solely in-frame clones and lacks some. Among roughly 130,000 clones, roughly 87% were seen once, and the ten largest hold roughly 0.5%. Trimming removed 1 base from V and 7 bases from J; junction bases left unmatched: 8. CDR3 length: 15 residues. Germline CDR1 MNHEY, CDR2 SVGAGI. The V call is TRBV6-5, the J call TRBJ1-2, with 8 positions matching TRBD1. This receptor was obtained from a woman aged 40 to 50 in good health and CMV-seronegative. The sequencing input was PBMCs. The CDR3 sequence: CASSYLAGGDSGYTF. The CDR3 DNA follows: TGTGCCAGCAGTTACTTAGCAGGGGGCGATTCTGGCTACACCTTC.